These 30 T cell receptor beta chains share one sample of origin, sequenced in a study of cytomegalovirus exposure and HLA in healthy donors. The primer mix had 60 Vbeta and 13 Jbeta primers. Clones were sequenced by immunoSEQ multiplex PCR, and TCRdb holds only the in-frame ones, with some missing. Seen here are fewer than 250,000 clones, around 79% observed once, and the top ten hold around 0.42%. The sample taken for sequencing was PBMCs. These receptors were taken from a male donor in good health and CMV-seropositive.

The chain employs TRBV7-3 and TRBJ2-1; 7 bases match TRBD2. This CDR3 region has 14 residues. Germline lookup yields CDR1 SGHTA and CDR2 FQGTGA. V lost 4 bases to trimming and J lost 5 bases; unmatched junction nucleotides: 5. CDR3 sequence: CASSSEAGDNEQFF. CDR3 sequence (DNA): TGTGCCAGCAGCTCAGAGGCGGGGGACAATGAGCAGTTCTTC. Combining the CDR3 with reference TRBV7-3 and TRBJ2-1 gives the whole variable domain GAGVSQTPSNKVTEKGKYVELRCDPISGHTALYWYRQSLGQGPEFLIYFQGTGAADDSGLPNDRFFAVRPEGSVSTLKIQRTERGDSAVYLCASSSEAGDNEQFFGPGTRLTVL.

The V and J genes are TRBV5-5 and TRBJ1-5, with a tentative D call TRBD1 (6 bases). V was cut by 4 bases and J by 6 bases, with 17 bases left in between. The CDR3 consists of 15 residues. Germline V gene data show CDR1 as SGHKS and CDR2 as YYEKEE (reference sequence). CDR3 residues: CASSQPGGASQPQHF. The CDR3 bases are TGTGCCAGCAGCCAGCCGGGGGGCGCATCTCAGCCCCAGCATTTT.

The chain recombines TRBV9 with TRBJ2-4; 8 nucleotides line up with TRBD2. This CDR3 is 17 amino acids long. Germline V gene sequence: CDR1 SGDLS, CDR2 YYNGEE. V lost 0 bases and J lost 2; bases outside the gene matches: 7. CDR3 sequence reads: CASSVATGGESKNIQYF. In nucleotides, the CDR3 is TGTGCCAGCAGCGTAGCTACGGGGGGGGAGTCCAAAAACATTCAGTACTTC.

The chain has TRBV5-4 and TRBJ1-3; D possibly corresponds to TRBD1 (6 bases). Trimming removed 0 bases from V and 5 bases from J, with 15 bases in between. The CDR3 length is 16 residues. The germline V gene encodes CDR1 SGHNT and CDR2 YYREEE (reference sequence). The CDR3 DNA sequence: TGTGCCAGCAGCTTGGCCGGGCAGGGGTCTAGAAACACCATATATTTT. This codes for CASSLAGQGSRNTIYF.

This chain links TRBV21-1 with TRBJ2-2; the table's D call, TRBD2, has no DNA check behind it. TRBV21-1 is tagged as a pseudogene. The CDR3 has 18 amino acids. The CDR3 nucleotides are TGTGCCATCGAAAAATGGGGTCATCCCGGAGGGATCACCGGGGAGCTGTTTTTT. It yields the protein CAIEKWGHPGGITGELFF.

The chain combines TRBV2 with TRBJ1-1; TRBD1 matches at 8 bases. Germline V lookup: CDR1 SNHLY, CDR2 FYNNEI. Unmatched junction bases numbered 6, after V lost 4 bases and J lost 5 bases. This CDR3 is built from 14 residues. The CDR3 region is CASSGQGAKTEAFF. Here the CDR3 DNA reads TGTGCCAGCAGTGGCCAGGGGGCTAAGACTGAAGCTTTCTTT.

The chain links TRBV28 to TRBJ2-7; 9 positions match TRBD2. CDR1 and CDR2 from the germline V gene are MDHEN and SYDVKM. Losses at the gene ends were 8 bases for V and 6 bases for J; bases not matched to a gene: 14. The CDR3 is made up of 15 amino acids. The CDR3 DNA follows: TGTGCCAGCGAACTAAGCAGCGGGAGGACGGGCGAGCAGTACTTC. Translation gives CASELSSGRTGEQYF. The full variable domain, its missing parts supplied by reference TRBV28 and TRBJ2-7, is DVKVTQSSRYLVKRTGEKVFLECVQDMDHENMFWYRQDPGLGLRLIYFSYDVKMKEKGDIPEGYSVSREKKERFSLILESASTNQTSMYLCASELSSGRTGEQYFGPGTRLTVT.

V usage is TRBV7-9 and J usage is TRBJ2-3; tentatively, D is TRBD1 (6 bases). The length of the CDR3 is 15 residues. The germline gives CDR1 SEHNR, CDR2 FQNEAQ (reference sequence). The V end was cut by 2 bases, the J end by 0 bases, with 9 bases between. DNA of the CDR3: TGTGCCAGCAGCTTACAGGGGCGGAGCACAGATACGCAGTATTTT. It encodes CASSLQGRSTDTQYF.

The rearrangement links TRBV18 to TRBJ2-3; D is perhaps TRBD1 (6 bases). This CDR3 has 15 amino acids. Trimming cost V 6 bases and J 0 bases, with 13 bases left between them. Germline CDR1 KGHSH, CDR2 LQKENI. CDR3 sequence: CASSRGGQSTDTQYF. The CDR3 nucleotides are TGTGCCAGCTCCCGTGGGGGCCAAAGCACAGATACGCAGTATTTT.

The chain combines TRBV7-6 with TRBJ2-5; D is undetermined. The V gene's germline CDR1 is SGHVS and CDR2 FNYEAQ. Deletions cut 3 bases from V and 5 bases from J, with 4 bases between. This CDR3 region has 11 residues. CDR3 sequence: CASSFSETQYF. The CDR3 nucleotides are TGTGCCAGCAGCTTTAGTGAGACCCAGTACTTC.

This rearrangement joins TRBV6-6 to TRBJ2-3, with 8 bases lining up with TRBD2. The J segment lost 2 bases and the V segment lost 2 bases, leaving 6 bases of the junction unmatched. CDR1 is MNHNY and CDR2 is SVGAGI in the germline V gene (reference sequence). The CDR3 has 16 amino acids. The CDR3 reads CASSYRVAGYTDTQYF. CDR3 DNA: TGTGCCAGCAGTTACCGGGTAGCGGGATACACAGATACGCAGTATTTT.

Comment on this clone: This sample includes further DNA sequences coding for the same CDR3. J is TRBJ1-5 and V is TRBV18, with 9 bases aligning to TRBD1. Looked up from germline, CDR1 is KGHSH and CDR2 is LQKENI. The CDR3 length is 15 residues. Germline trimming cut 2 bases from V and 5 bases from J; bases unmatched to any gene: 4. The CDR3 spells CASSPRTGADQPQHF. The DNA of the CDR3 is TGTGCCAGCTCACCAAGGACAGGGGCGGATCAGCCCCAGCATTTT.

This clone was counted once. As DNA, the CDR3 is TGTGCCAGTAGTATAGGGCAGGGGGCGGCAGATACGCAGTATTTT. Translated, it gives CASSIGQGAADTQYF. V gene TRBV19 combines with J gene TRBJ2-3; 8 nucleotides line up with TRBD1. CDR1 is LNHDA and CDR2 is SQIVND in the germline V gene (reference sequence). Trimming took 1 base from V and 4 from J; bases not matched to a gene: 4. The CDR3 covers 15 residues. The variable domain in full, completed from reference TRBV19 and TRBJ2-3, reads DGGITQSPKYLFRKEGQNVTLSCEQNLNHDAMYWYRQDPGQGLRLIYYSQIVNDFQKGDIAEGYSVSREKKESFPLTVTSAQKNPTAFYLCASSIGQGAADTQYFGPGTRLTVL.

The chain links TRBV5-1 to TRBJ1-2, with D maybe TRBD1 (6 bases). Trimming took 4 bases from V and 3 from J, leaving 16 bases between them. The CDR3 totals 15 residues. Germline V CDR1 and CDR2: SGHRS, YFSETQ. The CDR3 region has the DNA TGCGCCAGCAGCGCCCAGGGAGGGGGGGACTATGGCTACACCTTC. Translated: CASSAQGGGDYGYTF. Looking up the rest from reference TRBV5-1 and TRBJ1-2 gives the full variable domain: KAGVTQTPRYLIKTRGQQVTLSCSPISGHRSVSWYQQTPGQGLQFLFEYFSETQRNKGNFPGRFSGRQFSNSRSEMNVSTLELGDSALYLCASSAQGGGDYGYTFGSGTRLTVV.

The chain has TRBV19 and TRBJ2-5, with 7 bases matching TRBD1. Germline lookup yields CDR1 LNHDA and CDR2 SQIVND (reference sequence). The CDR3 extends over 19 amino acids. V lost 2 bases, J lost 1 base, and 16 bases stayed unmatched. CDR3 nucleotides: TGTGCCAGTAGTATAATGAAGGGGGCAACAAACCGATTCCAAGAGACCCAGTACTTC. It is translated as CASSIMKGATNRFQETQYF.

V and J are TRBV7-9 and TRBJ1-2; tentative D call: TRBD1 (6 bases). The CDR3 is 12 amino acids. Germline V gene lookup returns CDR1 SEHNR and CDR2 FQNEAQ (reference sequence). Trimming removed 1 base at V and 7 bases at J, with 7 bases between. CDR3 amino acids: CASSLGDTGYTF. CDR3 in DNA: TGTGCCAGCAGCTTAGGGGACACTGGCTACACCTTC.

V gene TRBV9 combines with J gene TRBJ2-7; 7 bases are a match to TRBD1. The CDR3 extends over 15 amino acids. CDR1 is SGDLS and CDR2 is YYNGEE in the germline V gene. Losses at the gene ends were 0 bases for V and 3 bases for J; bases not matched to a gene: 6. The CDR3 protein is CASSVEGGYNYEQYF. The CDR3 DNA is TGTGCCAGCAGCGTAGAAGGGGGCTACAACTACGAGCAGTACTTC.

V and J are TRBV5-7 and TRBJ1-1, with D unclear. TRBV5-7 is classed as an ORF, of uncertain function. Trimming removed 2 bases at V and 1 base at J, with 9 bases between. CDR3 length: 14 amino acids. The CDR3 bases are TGTGCCAGCAGCTTCAGGTTAGGGAACACTGAAGCTTTCTTT. Translated, it gives CASSFRLGNTEAFF.

The chain carries TRBV19 and TRBJ1-1; D gene uncertain. This CDR3 is 15 amino acids long. V was pared by 0 bases and J by 1 base, with 9 bases between. Germline-derived CDR1 and CDR2 are LNHDA and SQIVND (reference sequence). CDR3 in amino acids: CASSIDLGPNTEAFF. The CDR3 DNA reads TGTGCCAGTAGTATAGATCTAGGCCCGAACACTGAAGCTTTCTTT.

CDR3 DNA sequence: TGTGCCAGCAGTATGCAGGTCACCGGGGAGCTGTTTTTT. Translated, it gives CASSMQVTGELFF. V and J are TRBV27 and TRBJ2-2; D uncertain. V gave up 5 bases and J gave up 4 bases, with 8 bases separating them. CDR1 is MNHEY, CDR2 SMNVEV, per germline (reference sequence). This CDR3 is 13 amino acids long.

The chain carries TRBV7-2 and TRBJ2-3; 12 nucleotides match TRBD2. This CDR3 contains 17 residues. V shed 0 bases and J 5 bases; nucleotides not matched to a gene: 6. Germline CDR1 SGHTA, CDR2 FQGNSA. The CDR3 is CASSLALLTSGGDTQYF. The CDR3 DNA is TGTGCCAGCAGCTTAGCCCTCCTGACTAGCGGGGGAGATACGCAGTATTTT.

The rearrangement uses TRBV5-6 and TRBJ1-6, with 7 bases aligning to TRBD1. This CDR3 is 15 amino acids long. Looked up from germline, CDR1 is SGHDT and CDR2 is YYEEEE. The ends lost 4 bases at V and 6 bases at J; junction bases unmatched: 7. CDR3 coding DNA: TGTGCCAGCAGCCCCCGGGACAGAGCTAATTCACCCCTCCACTTT. The encoded protein is CASSPRDRANSPLHF.

The CDR3 DNA reads as TGTGCCAGCAGCCCCCTGGGCGGGAGGAACACTGAAGCTTTCTTT. Its protein is CASSPLGGRNTEAFF. This sequence joins TRBV7-9 and TRBJ1-1; no clear D gene. Looked up from germline, CDR1 is SEHNR and CDR2 is FQNEAQ (reference sequence). This CDR3 region has 15 residues. V was clipped by 5 bases and J by 1 base, with 14 bases between them.

This chain uses TRBV30 with TRBJ2-1, with TRBD1 matching over 8 bases. This CDR3 is 13 amino acids long. V gave up 6 bases and J gave up 3 bases; unmatched junction bases: 4. The V gene's germline CDR1 is GTSNPN and CDR2 SVGIG (reference sequence). The CDR3 loop reads CACRTGSYNEQFF. In DNA, the CDR3 is TGTGCCTGCAGGACAGGGAGCTACAATGAGCAGTTCTTC.

The chain recombines TRBV5-1 with TRBJ2-3, with unresolved D. This CDR3 has 13 amino acids. Germline V CDR1 and CDR2: SGHRS, YFSETQ. V lost 3 bases, J lost 1 base, and 6 bases lay in between. This CDR3 is CASSSRGTDTQYF. In DNA, the CDR3 is TGCGCCAGCAGCTCCCGGGGCACAGATACGCAGTATTTT.

This clone was detected once. The rearrangement joins TRBV7-3 to TRBJ2-1, with D possibly being TRBD2 (7 bases). V was cut by 3 bases and J by 4 bases, with 10 bases left in between. The CDR3 is made up of 14 amino acids. The germline gives CDR1 SGHTA, CDR2 FQGTGA. In nucleotides, the CDR3 is TGTGCCAGCAGCTTCGGGGGGACATACAATGAGCAGTTCTTC. Amino acids: CASSFGGTYNEQFF.

The chain couples TRBV5-1 to TRBJ2-1; 14 bases line up with TRBD2. The CDR3 has 15 amino acids. V dropped 4 bases and J dropped 9; count of bases not matched to a gene: 6. Germline V gene data show CDR1 as SGHRS and CDR2 as YFSETQ. DNA for the CDR3: TGCGCCAGCAGCACCCGACTAGCGGGGGGGAGTGAGCAGTTCTTC. This codes for CASSTRLAGGSEQFF.

The chain recombines TRBV28 with TRBJ2-2, with TRBD2 identical over 7 bases. The ends lost 8 bases at V and 1 base at J; junction bases unmatched: 4. CDR1 is MDHEN, CDR2 SYDVKM, per germline. CDR3 length equals 14 residues. The CDR3 coding sequence is TGTGCCAGCCTAGGCGGGGGGAACACCGGGGAGCTGTTTTTT. Amino acids: CASLGGGNTGELFF. The variable domain in full, completed from reference TRBV28 and TRBJ2-2, reads DVKVTQSSRYLVKRTGEKVFLECVQDMDHENMFWYRQDPGLGLRLIYFSYDVKMKEKGDIPEGYSVSREKKERFSLILESASTNQTSMYLCASLGGGNTGELFFGEGSRLTVL.

The CDR3 here is CASSPWGGSGTGELFF. CDR3 coding DNA: TGTGCCAGCAGCCCCTGGGGGGGGTCGGGCACCGGGGAGCTGTTTTTT. V gene TRBV7-2 combines with J gene TRBJ2-2; 7 bases fit TRBD2. Germline V CDR1 and CDR2: SGHTA, FQGNSA. The CDR3 is 16 residues long. The J segment lost 4 bases and the V segment lost 5 bases, leaving 10 bases of the junction unmatched.

The V call is TRBV7-9, the J call TRBJ2-7; D not resolved. The germline V gene encodes CDR1 SEHNR and CDR2 FQNEAQ (reference sequence). V lost 0 bases and J lost 0, with 12 bases in between. This CDR3 is 16 amino acids long. This CDR3 reads CASSLAFGRSSYEQYF. The CDR3 bases are TGTGCCAGCAGCTTAGCCTTCGGTCGAAGCTCCTACGAGCAGTACTTC. The full variable domain, rest sourced from reference TRBV7-9 and TRBJ2-7, is DTGVSQNPRHKITKRGQNVTFRCDPISEHNRLYWYRQTLGQGPEFLTYFQNEAQLEKSRLLSDRFSAERPKGSFSTLEIQRTEQGDSAMYLCASSLAFGRSSYEQYFGPGTRLTVT.